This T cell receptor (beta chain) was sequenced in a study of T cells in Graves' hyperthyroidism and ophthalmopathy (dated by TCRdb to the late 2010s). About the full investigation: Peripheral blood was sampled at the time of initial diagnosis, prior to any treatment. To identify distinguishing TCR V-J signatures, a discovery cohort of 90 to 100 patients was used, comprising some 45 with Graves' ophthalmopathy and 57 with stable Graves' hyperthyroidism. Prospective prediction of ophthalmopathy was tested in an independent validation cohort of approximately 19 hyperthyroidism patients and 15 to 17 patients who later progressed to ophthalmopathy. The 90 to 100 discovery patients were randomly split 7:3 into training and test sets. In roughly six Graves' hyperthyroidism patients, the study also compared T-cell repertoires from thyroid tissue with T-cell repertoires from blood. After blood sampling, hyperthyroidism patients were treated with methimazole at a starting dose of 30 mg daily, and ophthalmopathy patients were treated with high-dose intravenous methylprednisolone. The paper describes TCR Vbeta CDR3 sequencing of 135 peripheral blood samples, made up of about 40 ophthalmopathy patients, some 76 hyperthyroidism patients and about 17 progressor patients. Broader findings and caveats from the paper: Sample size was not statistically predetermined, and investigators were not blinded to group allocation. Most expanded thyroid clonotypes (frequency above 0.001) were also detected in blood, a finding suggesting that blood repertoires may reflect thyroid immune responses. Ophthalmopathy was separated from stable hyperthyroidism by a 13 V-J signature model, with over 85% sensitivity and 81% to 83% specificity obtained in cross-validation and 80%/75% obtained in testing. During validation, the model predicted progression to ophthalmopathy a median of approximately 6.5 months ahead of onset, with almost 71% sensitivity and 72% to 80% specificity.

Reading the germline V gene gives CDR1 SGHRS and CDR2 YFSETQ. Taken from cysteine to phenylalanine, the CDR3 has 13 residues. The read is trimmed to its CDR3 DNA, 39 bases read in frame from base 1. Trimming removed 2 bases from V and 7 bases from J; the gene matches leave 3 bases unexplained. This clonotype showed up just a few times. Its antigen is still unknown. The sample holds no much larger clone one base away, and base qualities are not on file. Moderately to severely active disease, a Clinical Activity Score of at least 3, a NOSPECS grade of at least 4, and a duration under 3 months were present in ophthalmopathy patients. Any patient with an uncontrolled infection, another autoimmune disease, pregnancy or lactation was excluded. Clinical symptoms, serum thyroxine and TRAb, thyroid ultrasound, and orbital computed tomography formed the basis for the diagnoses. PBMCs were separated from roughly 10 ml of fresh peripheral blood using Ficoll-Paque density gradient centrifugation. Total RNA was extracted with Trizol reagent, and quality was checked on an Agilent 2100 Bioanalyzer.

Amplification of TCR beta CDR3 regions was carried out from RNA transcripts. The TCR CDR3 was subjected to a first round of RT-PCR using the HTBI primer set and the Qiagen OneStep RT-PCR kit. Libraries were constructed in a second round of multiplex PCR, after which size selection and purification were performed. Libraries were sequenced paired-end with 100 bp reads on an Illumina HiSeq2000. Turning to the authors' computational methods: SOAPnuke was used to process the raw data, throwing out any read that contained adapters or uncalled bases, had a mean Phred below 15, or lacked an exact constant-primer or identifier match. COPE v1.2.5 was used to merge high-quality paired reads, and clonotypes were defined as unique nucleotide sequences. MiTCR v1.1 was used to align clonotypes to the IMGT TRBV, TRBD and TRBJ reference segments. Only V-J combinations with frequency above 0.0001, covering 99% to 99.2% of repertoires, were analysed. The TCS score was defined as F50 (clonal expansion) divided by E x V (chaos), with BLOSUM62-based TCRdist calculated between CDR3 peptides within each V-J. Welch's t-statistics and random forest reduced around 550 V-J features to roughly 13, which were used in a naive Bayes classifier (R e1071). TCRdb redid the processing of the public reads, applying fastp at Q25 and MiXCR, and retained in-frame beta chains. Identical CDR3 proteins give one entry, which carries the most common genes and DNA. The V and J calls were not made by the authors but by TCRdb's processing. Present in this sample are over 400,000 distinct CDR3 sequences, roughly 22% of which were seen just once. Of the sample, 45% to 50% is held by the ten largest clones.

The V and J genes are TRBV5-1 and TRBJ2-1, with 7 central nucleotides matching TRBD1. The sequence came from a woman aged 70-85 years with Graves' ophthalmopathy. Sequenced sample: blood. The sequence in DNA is TGCGCCAGCAGCTTCGACAGGGTGAATGAGCAGTTCTTC. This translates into CASSFDRVNEQFF.